Shown below are 22 T cell receptor beta chains from a single sample sequenced in a study of CD8+ T cells in alopecia areata. RNA extraction was followed by reverse transcription into cDNA, which acted as the sequencing template. This table comes from immunoSEQ multiplex PCR, and its TCRdb copy is limited to in-frame clones, with some not included. The profile shows about 110,000 clones, approximately 59% of them singletons. Sequenced: CD8+ T cells sorted from blood. The receptors were sampled from a human donor in good health.

This clone was found a few times. The chain has TRBV6-5 and TRBJ2-7; a weak D match, TRBD1 (6 bases). V was clipped by 6 bases and J by 2 bases, with 20 bases between them. This CDR3 comprises 16 residues. From germline, CDR1 is MNHEY and CDR2 SVGAGI. The CDR3 nucleotides are TGTGCCAGCAGCTACCCGACACAGGGTAACCCCTACGAGCAGTACTTC. It yields the protein CASSYPTQGNPYEQYF.

This clone appeared a few times. The genes are TRBV4-2 and TRBJ1-5; D is unresolved. The CDR3 covers 15 residues. In germline, CDR1 is LGHNA, CDR2 YNFKEQ. Trimming pared 0 bases from V and 1 base from J, leaving 7 bases between. The CDR3, as DNA: TGTGCCAGCAGCCAAGAGTCCGCCAGCAATCAGCCCCAGCATTTT. Encoded protein: CASSQESASNQPQHF.

In this sample, this clone turned up a few times. V gene TRBV5-6 combines with J gene TRBJ1-2; TRBD1 agrees at 9 bases. Trimming at V came to 4 bases and at J to 4 bases, leaving 5 bases not matched to a gene. The germline V gene has CDR1 SGHDT and CDR2 YYEEEE. The CDR3 is made up of 14 amino acids. The CDR3 region is CASSPGQGFYGYTF. Written as DNA, the CDR3 is TGTGCCAGCAGCCCGGGACAGGGCTTCTATGGCTACACCTTC.

The chain joins TRBV27 to TRBJ2-7, with TRBD2 identical over 13 bases. The germline CDR1 and CDR2 sequences are MNHEY and SMNVEV (reference sequence). This CDR3 is built from 15 residues. The V and J ends lost 2 bases and 6 bases, in that order; junction bases with no gene match: 4. CDR3 sequence (DNA): TGTGCCAGCAGTTTAATCGGGACTAGCGGGGTCGAGCAGTACTTC. This encodes CASSLIGTSGVEQYF.

The sample holds many counts of this clone. The chain couples TRBV5-1 to TRBJ2-1; 7 nucleotides line up with TRBD1. The J segment lost 4 bases and the V segment lost 1 base, leaving 14 bases of the junction unmatched. Germline CDR1 reads SGHRS; CDR2 reads YFSETQ. This CDR3 contains 18 residues. The CDR3 spells CASSLPWLDRELYNEQFF. The CDR3, as DNA: TGCGCCAGCAGCTTGCCCTGGTTAGACAGGGAACTTTACAATGAGCAGTTCTTC.

This chain connects TRBV10-3 to TRBJ1-5, with D uncertain. Germline assignment: CDR1 ENHRY and CDR2 SYGVKD. V shed 6 bases and J shed 5 bases, with 11 bases lying between them. The CDR3 is 13 residues long. In nucleotides, the CDR3 is TGTGCCATCAGAGGGTCGTGGCATCAGCCCCAGCATTTT. This sequence encodes CAIRGSWHQPQHF.

The J gene is TRBJ2-3, the V gene TRBV7-9; 11 nucleotides agree with TRBD2. The germline gives CDR1 SEHNR, CDR2 FQNEAQ (reference sequence). This CDR3 has 17 residues. Trimming took 6 bases from V and 4 from J; bases not matched to a gene: 12. The chain's CDR3 is CASSRKGVAGGPDTQYF. In DNA, the CDR3 is TGTGCCAGCAGTCGTAAAGGAGTAGCGGGGGGGCCAGATACGCAGTATTTT.

V is TRBV29-1 and J is TRBJ2-4; no reliable D call. CDR3 size: 16 residues. The V end was cut by 3 bases, the J end by 8 bases, with 23 bases between. Germline lookup yields CDR1 SQVTM and CDR2 ANQGSEA. The CDR3 reads CSVERPGSRPGDIQYF. In DNA form, the CDR3 reads TGCAGCGTTGAGAGGCCGGGCTCGCGGCCTGGGGACATTCAGTACTTC.

The rearrangement uses TRBV9 and TRBJ2-7; 7 bases agree with TRBD2. Losses at the gene ends were 2 bases for V and 6 bases for J; bases not matched to a gene: 8. The CDR3 loop spans 14 amino acids. The germline V gene has CDR1 SGDLS and CDR2 YYNGEE. Written as DNA, the CDR3 is TGTGCCAGCAGCGTGGGAGCGGGGCAATTCGAGCAGTACTTC. It encodes CASSVGAGQFEQYF.

The chain uses TRBV5-1 and TRBJ2-2, with D maybe TRBD2 (5 bases). The CDR3 totals 15 residues. Trimming shortened V by 3 bases and J by 0 bases, and 9 bases separated the two germline ends. Germline assignment: CDR1 SGHRS and CDR2 YFSETQ. CDR3 amino acids: CASSWEKSNTGELFF. CDR3 DNA: TGCGCCAGCAGCTGGGAGAAATCGAACACCGGGGAGCTGTTTTTT.

The chain combines TRBV13 with TRBJ1-5; possible D gene TRBD1, 5 bases. Deletions cut 2 bases from V and 6 bases from J, with 14 bases between. Germline V gene sequence: CDR1 PRHDT, CDR2 FYEKMQ (reference sequence). The CDR3 covers 15 residues. The CDR3 sequence: CASSLFGDYSQPQHF. The CDR3 DNA reads TGTGCCAGCAGCTTATTCGGGGACTATAGTCAGCCCCAGCATTTT. Complete variable domain (other parts from reference TRBV13 and TRBJ1-5): AAGVIQSPRHLIKEKRETATLKCYPIPRHDTVYWYQQGPGQDPQFLISFYEKMQSDKGSIPDRFSAQQFSDYHSELNMSSLELGDSALYFCASSLFGDYSQPQHFGDGTRLSIL.

CDR3 in amino acids: CASSYGTGINSPLHF. The DNA for the CDR3 is TGTGCCAGCAGCTACGGGACAGGTATCAATTCACCCCTCCACTTT. V gene TRBV5-6 combines with J gene TRBJ1-6; TRBD1 aligns across 8 bases. Germline V gene data show CDR1 as SGHDT and CDR2 as YYEEEE. The V gene end was trimmed by 3 bases and the J gene end by 7 bases; junction bases not matched to a gene: 6. This CDR3 contains 15 residues.

This clone was seen more than once but under ten times. The V call is TRBV4-3, the J call TRBJ2-5; 9 nucleotides line up with TRBD1. From germline, CDR1 is LGHNA and CDR2 YSLEER. The V segment lost 2 bases and the J segment 3 bases; nucleotides outside the gene matches: 1. This CDR3 comprises 14 residues. CDR3 DNA: TGCGCCAGCAGCCAAAGACAGGGGGAAGAGACCCAGTACTTC. Its protein is CASSQRQGEETQYF.

V and J are TRBV29-1 and TRBJ2-2; no clear D. V lost 5 bases, J lost 4 bases, and 5 bases lay in between. CDR3 length: 11 amino acids. The germline V gene has CDR1 SQVTM and CDR2 ANQGSEA. The CDR3 reads CSVYFTGELFF. The CDR3 bases are TGCAGCGTTTATTTCACCGGGGAGCTGTTTTTT.

This clone has just a few counts. This sequence joins TRBV7-2 and TRBJ1-2; D is unresolved. Trimming took off 4 bases at V and 1 base at J, with 10 bases between the two ends. The CDR3 sequence is 14 residues long. Germline CDR1 SGHTA, CDR2 FQGNSA. CDR3 in DNA: TGTGCCAGCAGCTCAACGGGCAGTAACTATGGCTACACCTTC. Protein: CASSSTGSNYGYTF. Using reference TRBV7-2 and TRBJ1-2 for the parts outside the CDR3, the full variable domain is GAGVSQSPSNKVTEKGKDVELRCDPISGHTALYWYRQSLGQGLEFLIYFQGNSAPDKSGLPSDRFSAERTGGSVSTLTIQRTQQEDSAVYLCASSSTGSNYGYTFGSGTRLTVV.

A few counts support this clone. The V gene is TRBV6-6, the J gene TRBJ1-2; 8 bases are a match to TRBD1. There are 15 residues in the CDR3. The germline V gene encodes CDR1 MNHNY and CDR2 SVGAGI (reference sequence). J was trimmed by 4 bases and V by 0 bases; bases with no gene match: 4. CDR3 DNA sequence: TGTGCCAGCAGTTACTCGCACAGGGGGAGCTATGGCTACACCTTC. As protein: CASSYSHRGSYGYTF.

V and J are TRBV7-9 and TRBJ2-3, with 8 positions matching TRBD2. This CDR3 is built from 17 residues. The J segment lost 0 bases and the V segment lost 4 bases, leaving 9 bases of the junction unmatched. In germline, CDR1 is SEHNR, CDR2 FQNEAQ (reference sequence). CDR3 sequence (DNA): TGTGCCAGCAGCTCCGTCTTGGGACTAGTCAGCACAGATACGCAGTATTTT. Translated: CASSSVLGLVSTDTQYF.

The V gene is TRBV6-5, the J gene TRBJ1-1; no reliable D call. The V and J ends lost 0 bases and 3 bases respectively, with 5 bases between them. From germline, CDR1 is MNHEY and CDR2 SVGAGI. CDR3 length: 13 amino acids. CDR3 in DNA: TGTGCCAGCAGTTACTCTGTTCACACTGAAGCTTTCTTT. This encodes CASSYSVHTEAFF.

V is TRBV13 and J is TRBJ2-3; 8 bases align to TRBD2. Germline-derived CDR1 and CDR2 are PRHDT and FYEKMQ (reference sequence). The CDR3 has 15 residues. J lost 5 bases, V lost 2 bases, and 6 bases had no gene match. In nucleotides, the CDR3 is TGTGCCAGCAGCTTAATTCGGGGGGGCCAAGATACGCAGTATTTT. Its protein product is CASSLIRGGQDTQYF.

The chain has TRBV10-3 and TRBJ1-5, with 8 bases matching TRBD1. Germline values: CDR1 ENHRY, CDR2 SYGVKD. The CDR3 length is 13 residues. Germline trimming cut 10 bases from V and 4 bases from J; bases unmatched to any gene: 6. The chain's CDR3 is CATADRENQPQHF. The DNA for the CDR3 is TGTGCCACCGCGGACAGGGAAAATCAGCCCCAGCATTTT.

The V call is TRBV4-2, the J call TRBJ2-1; TRBD2 matches at 7 bases. V was pared by 0 bases and J by 3 bases, with 14 bases of the junction left unmatched. The CDR3 runs 19 residues. The V gene's germline CDR1 is LGHNA and CDR2 YNFKEQ. The CDR3 bases are TGTGCCAGCAGCCAAGATCACGGGGGGACTGTGTTGGGCTACAATGAGCAGTTCTTC. Translated: CASSQDHGGTVLGYNEQFF.

This clone turned up a few times. The rearrangement uses TRBV30 and TRBJ1-6, with D unresolved. The CDR3 runs to 16 residues. CDR1 is GTSNPN and CDR2 is SVGIG in the germline V gene (reference sequence). V lost 3 bases and J 3 bases, leaving 15 bases between the germline ends. Written as DNA, the CDR3 is TGTGCCTGGAGCCTAAGTACCTTAAGCTATAATTCACCCCTCCACTTT. This sequence encodes CAWSLSTLSYNSPLHF.